This T cell receptor beta chain appears in the sequencing data of a study of CD8 T cells in ankylosing spondylitis. Using its own MiXCR run on the 5' RACE reads, TCRdb lists one record per CDR3 protein. The sample lists about 33,000 distinct CDR3 sequences; 12% to 15% were seen once. Germline V gene data show CDR1 as ENHRY and CDR2 as SYGVKD. The CDR3 is 14 amino acids. V lost 4 bases, J lost 2 bases, and 3 bases stayed unmatched. This TCR came from a male donor with ankylosing spondylitis or in good health (not recorded which). The sequenced material came from blood. This chain links TRBV10-3 with TRBJ2-5, with TRBD2 identical over 8 bases. The CDR3 sequence is CAISAQRGQETQYF. CDR3 bases: TGTGCCATCAGTGCCCAGCGGGGGCAAGAGACCCAGTACTTC.